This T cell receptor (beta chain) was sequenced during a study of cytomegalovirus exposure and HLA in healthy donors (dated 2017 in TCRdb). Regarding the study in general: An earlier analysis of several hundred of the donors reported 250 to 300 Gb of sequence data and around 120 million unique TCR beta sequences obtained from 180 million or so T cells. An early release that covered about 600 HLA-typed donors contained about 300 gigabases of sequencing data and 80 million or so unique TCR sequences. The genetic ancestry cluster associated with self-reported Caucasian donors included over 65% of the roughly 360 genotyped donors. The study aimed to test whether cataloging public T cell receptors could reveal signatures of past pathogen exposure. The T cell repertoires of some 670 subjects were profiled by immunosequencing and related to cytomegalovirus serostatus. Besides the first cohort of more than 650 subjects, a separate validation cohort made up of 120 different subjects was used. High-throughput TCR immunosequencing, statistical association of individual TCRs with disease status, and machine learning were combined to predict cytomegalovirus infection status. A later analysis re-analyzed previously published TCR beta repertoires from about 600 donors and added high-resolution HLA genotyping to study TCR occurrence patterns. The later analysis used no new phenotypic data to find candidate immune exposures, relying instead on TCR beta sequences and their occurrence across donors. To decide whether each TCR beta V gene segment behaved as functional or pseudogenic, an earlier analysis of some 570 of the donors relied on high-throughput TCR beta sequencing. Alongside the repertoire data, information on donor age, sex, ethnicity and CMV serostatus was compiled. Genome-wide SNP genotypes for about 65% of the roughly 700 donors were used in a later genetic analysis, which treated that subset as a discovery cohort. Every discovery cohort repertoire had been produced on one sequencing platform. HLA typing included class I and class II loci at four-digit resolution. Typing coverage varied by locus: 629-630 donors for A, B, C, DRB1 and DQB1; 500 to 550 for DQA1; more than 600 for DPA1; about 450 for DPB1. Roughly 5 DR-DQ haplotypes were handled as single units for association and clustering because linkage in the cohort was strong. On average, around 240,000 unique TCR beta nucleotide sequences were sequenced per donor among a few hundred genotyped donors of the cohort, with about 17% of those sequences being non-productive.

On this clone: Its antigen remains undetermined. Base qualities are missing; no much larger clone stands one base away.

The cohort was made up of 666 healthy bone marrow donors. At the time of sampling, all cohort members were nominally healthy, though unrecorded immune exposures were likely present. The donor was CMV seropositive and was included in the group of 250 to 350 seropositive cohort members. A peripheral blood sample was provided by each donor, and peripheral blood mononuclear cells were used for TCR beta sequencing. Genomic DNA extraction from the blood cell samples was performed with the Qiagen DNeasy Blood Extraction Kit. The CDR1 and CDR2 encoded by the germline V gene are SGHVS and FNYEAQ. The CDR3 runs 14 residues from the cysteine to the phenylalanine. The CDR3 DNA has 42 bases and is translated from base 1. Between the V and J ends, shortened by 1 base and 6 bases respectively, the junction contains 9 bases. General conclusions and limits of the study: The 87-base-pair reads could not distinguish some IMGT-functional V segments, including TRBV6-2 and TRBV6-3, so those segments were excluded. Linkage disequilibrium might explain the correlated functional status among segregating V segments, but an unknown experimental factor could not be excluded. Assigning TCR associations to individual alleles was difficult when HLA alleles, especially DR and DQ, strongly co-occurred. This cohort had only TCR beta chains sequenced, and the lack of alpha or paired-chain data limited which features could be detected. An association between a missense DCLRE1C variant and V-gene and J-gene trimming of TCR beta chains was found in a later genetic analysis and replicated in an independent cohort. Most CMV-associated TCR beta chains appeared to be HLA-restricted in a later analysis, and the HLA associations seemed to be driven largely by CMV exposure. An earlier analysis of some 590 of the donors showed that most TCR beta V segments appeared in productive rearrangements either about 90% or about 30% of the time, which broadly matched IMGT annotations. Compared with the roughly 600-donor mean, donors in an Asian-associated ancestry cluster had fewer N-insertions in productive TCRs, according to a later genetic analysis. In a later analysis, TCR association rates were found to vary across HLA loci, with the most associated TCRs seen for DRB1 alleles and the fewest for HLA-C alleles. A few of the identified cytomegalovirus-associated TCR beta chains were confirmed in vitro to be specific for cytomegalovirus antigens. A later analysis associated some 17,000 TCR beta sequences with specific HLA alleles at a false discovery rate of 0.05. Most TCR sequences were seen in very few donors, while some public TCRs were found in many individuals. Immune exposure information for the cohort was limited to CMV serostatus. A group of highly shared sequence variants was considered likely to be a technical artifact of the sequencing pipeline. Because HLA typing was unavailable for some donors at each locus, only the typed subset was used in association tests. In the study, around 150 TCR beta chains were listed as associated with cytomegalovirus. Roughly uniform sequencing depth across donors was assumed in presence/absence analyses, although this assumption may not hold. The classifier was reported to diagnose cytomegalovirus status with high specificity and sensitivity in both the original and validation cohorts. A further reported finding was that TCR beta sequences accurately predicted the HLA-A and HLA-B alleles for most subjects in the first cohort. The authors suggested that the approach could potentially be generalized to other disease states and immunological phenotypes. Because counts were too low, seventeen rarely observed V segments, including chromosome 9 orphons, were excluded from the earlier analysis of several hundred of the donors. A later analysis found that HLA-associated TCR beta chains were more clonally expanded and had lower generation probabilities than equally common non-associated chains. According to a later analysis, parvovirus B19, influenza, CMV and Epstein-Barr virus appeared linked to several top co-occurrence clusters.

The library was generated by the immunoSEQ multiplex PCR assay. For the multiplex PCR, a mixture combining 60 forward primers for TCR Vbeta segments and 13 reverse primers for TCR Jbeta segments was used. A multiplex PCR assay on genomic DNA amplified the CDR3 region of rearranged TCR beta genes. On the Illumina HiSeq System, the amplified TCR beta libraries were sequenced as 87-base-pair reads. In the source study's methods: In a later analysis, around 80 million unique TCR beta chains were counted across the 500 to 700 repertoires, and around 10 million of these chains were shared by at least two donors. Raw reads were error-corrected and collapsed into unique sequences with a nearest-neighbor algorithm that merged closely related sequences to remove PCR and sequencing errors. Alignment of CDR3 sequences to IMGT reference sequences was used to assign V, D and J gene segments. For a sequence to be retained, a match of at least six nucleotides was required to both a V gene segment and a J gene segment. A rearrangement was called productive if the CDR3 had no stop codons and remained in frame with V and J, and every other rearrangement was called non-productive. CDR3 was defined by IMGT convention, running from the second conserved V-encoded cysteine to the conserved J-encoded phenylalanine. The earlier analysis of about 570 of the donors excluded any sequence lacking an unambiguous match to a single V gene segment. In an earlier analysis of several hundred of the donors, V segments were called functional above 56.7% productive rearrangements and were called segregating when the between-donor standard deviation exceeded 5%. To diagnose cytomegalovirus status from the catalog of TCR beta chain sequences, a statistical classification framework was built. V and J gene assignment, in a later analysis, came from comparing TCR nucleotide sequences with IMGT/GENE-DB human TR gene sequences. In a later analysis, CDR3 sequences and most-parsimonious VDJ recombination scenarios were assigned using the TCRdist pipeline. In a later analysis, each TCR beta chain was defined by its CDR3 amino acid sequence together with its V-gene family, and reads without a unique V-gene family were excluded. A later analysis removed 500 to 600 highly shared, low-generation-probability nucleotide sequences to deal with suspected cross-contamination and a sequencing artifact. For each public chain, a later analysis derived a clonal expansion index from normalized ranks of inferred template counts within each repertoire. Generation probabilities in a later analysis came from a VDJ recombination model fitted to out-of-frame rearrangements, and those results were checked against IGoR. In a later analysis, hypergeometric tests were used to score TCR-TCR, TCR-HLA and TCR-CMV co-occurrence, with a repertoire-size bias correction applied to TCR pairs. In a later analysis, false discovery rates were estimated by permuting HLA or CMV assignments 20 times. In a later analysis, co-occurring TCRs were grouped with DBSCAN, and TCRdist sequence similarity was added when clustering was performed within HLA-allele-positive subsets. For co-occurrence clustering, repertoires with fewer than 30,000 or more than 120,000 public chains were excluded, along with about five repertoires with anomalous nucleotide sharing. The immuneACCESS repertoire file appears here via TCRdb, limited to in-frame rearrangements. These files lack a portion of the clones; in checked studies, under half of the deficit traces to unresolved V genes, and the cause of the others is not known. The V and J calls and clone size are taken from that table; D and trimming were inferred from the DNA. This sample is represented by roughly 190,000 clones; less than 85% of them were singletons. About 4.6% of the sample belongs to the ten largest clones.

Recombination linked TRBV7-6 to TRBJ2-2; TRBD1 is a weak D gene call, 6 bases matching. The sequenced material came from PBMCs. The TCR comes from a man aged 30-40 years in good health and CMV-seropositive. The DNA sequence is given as TGTGCCAGCAGCTTAGTACAGGGCGCCGGGGAGCTGTTTTTT. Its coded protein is CASSLVQGAGELFF.